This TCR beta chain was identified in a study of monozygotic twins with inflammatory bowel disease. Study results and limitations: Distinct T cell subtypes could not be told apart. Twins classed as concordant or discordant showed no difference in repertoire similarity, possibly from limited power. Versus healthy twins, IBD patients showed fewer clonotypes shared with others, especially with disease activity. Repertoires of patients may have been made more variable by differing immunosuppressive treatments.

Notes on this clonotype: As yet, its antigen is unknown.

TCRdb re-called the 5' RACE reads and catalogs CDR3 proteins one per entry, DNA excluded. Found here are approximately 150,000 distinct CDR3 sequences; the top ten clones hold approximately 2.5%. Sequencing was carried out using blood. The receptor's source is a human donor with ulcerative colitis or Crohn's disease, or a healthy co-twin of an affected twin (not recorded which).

This CDR3 reads CASSHHTGQLIYGYTF. V gene TRBV3-1 combines with J gene TRBJ1-2; checking the TCRdb D call of TRBD1 is not possible without DNA. Per germline, CDR1 LGHDT and CDR2 YNNKEL (reference sequence). The CDR3 is 16 residues long. Complete variable domain (other parts from reference TRBV3-1 and TRBJ1-2): DTAVSQTPKYLVTQMGNDKSIKCEQNLGHDTMYWYKQDSKKFLKIMFSYNNKELIINETVPNRFSPKSPDKAHLNLHINSLELGDSAVYFCASSHHTGQLIYGYTFGSGTRLTVV.